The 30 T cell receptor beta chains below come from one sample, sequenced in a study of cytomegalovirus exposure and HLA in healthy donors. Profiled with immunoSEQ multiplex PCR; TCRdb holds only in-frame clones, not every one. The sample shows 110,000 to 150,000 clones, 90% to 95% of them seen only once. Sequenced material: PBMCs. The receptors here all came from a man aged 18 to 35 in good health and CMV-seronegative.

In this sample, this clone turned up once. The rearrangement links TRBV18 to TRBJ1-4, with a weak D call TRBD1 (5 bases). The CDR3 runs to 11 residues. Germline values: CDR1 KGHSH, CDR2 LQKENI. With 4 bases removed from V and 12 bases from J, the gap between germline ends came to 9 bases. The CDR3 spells CASSLQGQLFF. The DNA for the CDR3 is TGTGCCAGCTCACTCCAGGGTCAACTGTTTTTT.

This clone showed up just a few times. The CDR3 spells CASSYGTATGELFF. CDR3 nucleotide sequence: TGTGCCAGCAGCTACGGGACTGCCACCGGGGAGCTGTTTTTT. The chain links TRBV2 to TRBJ2-2, with D possibly matching TRBD2 (6 bases). V was shortened by 6 bases and J by 4 bases, with 12 bases between the two germline ends. Germline CDR1 and CDR2: SNHLY and FYNNEI. The CDR3 spans 14 residues.

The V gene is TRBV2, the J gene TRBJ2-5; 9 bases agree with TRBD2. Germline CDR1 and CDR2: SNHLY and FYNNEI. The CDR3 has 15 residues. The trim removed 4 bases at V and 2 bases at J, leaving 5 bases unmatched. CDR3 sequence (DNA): TGTGCCAGCAGTGGAGGGACTAGCCCTCAAGAGACCCAGTACTTC. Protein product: CASSGGTSPQETQYF.

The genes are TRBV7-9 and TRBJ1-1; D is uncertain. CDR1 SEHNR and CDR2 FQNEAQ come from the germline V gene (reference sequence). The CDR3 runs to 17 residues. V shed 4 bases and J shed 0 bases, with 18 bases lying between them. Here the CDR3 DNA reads TGTGCCAGCAGCTCCGGGAACTTCGGTGCGTTGAACACTGAAGCTTTCTTT. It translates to CASSSGNFGALNTEAFF.

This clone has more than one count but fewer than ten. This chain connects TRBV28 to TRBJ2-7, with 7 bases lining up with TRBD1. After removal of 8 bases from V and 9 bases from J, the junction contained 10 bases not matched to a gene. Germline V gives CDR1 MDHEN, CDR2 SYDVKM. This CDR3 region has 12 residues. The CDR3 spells CASRQGSYGQYF. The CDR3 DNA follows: TGTGCCAGCCGACAGGGAAGCTATGGGCAGTACTTC.

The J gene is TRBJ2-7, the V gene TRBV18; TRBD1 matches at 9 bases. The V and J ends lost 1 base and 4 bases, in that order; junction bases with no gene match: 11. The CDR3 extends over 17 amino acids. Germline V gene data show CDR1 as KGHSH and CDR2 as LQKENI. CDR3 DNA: TGTGCCAGCTCACCACTCTTCCGGGACAGGGAGCCTTACGAGCAGTACTTC. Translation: CASSPLFRDREPYEQYF.

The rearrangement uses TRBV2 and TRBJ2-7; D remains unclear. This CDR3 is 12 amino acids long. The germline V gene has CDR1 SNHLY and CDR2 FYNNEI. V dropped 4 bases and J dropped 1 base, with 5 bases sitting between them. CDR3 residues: CASSVRSYEQYF. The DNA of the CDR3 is TGTGCCAGCAGTGTGCGATCCTACGAGCAGTACTTC.

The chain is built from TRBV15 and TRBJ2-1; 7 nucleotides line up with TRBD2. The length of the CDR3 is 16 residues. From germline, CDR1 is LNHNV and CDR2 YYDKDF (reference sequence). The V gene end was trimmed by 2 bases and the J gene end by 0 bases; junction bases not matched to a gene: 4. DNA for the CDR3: TGTGCCACCAGCAGACCCAGCGGGGCCTCCTACAATGAGCAGTTCTTC. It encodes CATSRPSGASYNEQFF.

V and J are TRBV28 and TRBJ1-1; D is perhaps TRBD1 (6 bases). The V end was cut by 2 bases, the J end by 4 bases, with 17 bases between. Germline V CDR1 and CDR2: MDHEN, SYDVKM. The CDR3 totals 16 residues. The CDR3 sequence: CASSLRPTGYSTEAFF. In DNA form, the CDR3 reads TGTGCCAGCAGTTTACGTCCTACAGGGTACTCCACTGAAGCTTTCTTT. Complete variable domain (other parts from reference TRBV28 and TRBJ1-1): DVKVTQSSRYLVKRTGEKVFLECVQDMDHENMFWYRQDPGLGLRLIYFSYDVKMKEKGDIPEGYSVSREKKERFSLILESASTNQTSMYLCASSLRPTGYSTEAFFGQGTRLTVV.

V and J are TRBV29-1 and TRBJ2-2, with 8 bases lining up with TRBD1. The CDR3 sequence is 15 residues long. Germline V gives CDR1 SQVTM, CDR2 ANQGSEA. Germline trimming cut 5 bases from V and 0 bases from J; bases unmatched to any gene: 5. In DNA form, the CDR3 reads TGCAGCGTTAAGACAGGGGTGGCGAACACCGGGGAGCTGTTTTTT. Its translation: CSVKTGVANTGELFF.

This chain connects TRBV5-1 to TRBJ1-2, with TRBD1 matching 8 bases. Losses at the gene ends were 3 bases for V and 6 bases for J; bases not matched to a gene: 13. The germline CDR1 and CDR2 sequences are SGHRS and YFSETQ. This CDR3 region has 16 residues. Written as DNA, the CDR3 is TGCGCCAGCAGCTCTGGACAGGGAGGCCCCCTTGATGGCTACACCTTC. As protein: CASSSGQGGPLDGYTF. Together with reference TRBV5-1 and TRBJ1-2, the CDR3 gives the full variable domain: KAGVTQTPRYLIKTRGQQVTLSCSPISGHRSVSWYQQTPGQGLQFLFEYFSETQRNKGNFPGRFSGRQFSNSRSEMNVSTLELGDSALYLCASSSGQGGPLDGYTFGSGTRLTVV.

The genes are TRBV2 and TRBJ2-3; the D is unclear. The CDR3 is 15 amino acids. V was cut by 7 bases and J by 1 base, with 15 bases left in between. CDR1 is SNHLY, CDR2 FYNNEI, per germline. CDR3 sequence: CASIRQSQRTDTQYF. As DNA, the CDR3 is TGTGCCAGCATCAGGCAGTCGCAACGCACAGATACGCAGTATTTT.

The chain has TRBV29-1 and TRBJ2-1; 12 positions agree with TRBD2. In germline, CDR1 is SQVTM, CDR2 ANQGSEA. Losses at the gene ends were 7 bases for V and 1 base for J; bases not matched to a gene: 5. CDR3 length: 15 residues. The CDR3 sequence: CSAGTSGPSYNEQFF. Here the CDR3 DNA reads TGCAGCGCTGGGACTAGCGGGCCTTCCTACAATGAGCAGTTCTTC.

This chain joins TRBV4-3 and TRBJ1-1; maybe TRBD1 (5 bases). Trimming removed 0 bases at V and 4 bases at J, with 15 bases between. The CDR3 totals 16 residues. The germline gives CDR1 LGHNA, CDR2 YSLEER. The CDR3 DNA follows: TGCGCCAGCAGCCAAGATCTACCAGGGAGGTCCACTGAAGCTTTCTTT. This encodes CASSQDLPGRSTEAFF.

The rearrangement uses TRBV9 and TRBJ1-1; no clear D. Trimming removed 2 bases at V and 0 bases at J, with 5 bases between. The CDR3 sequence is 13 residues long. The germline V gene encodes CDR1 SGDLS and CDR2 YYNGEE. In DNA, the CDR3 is TGTGCCAGCAGCGTCGAGATGAACACTGAAGCTTTCTTT. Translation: CASSVEMNTEAFF.

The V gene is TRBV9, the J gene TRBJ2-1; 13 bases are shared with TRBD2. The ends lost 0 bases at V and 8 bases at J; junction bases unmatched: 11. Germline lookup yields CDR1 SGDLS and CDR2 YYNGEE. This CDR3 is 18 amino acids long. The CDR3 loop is CASSVEGGLAGVLDEQFF. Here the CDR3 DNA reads TGTGCCAGCAGCGTAGAAGGTGGACTAGCGGGAGTCTTGGATGAGCAGTTCTTC.

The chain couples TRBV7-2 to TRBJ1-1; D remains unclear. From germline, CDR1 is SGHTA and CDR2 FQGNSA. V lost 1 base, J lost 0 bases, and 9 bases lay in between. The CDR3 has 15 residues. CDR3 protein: CASSLGLSMNTEAFF. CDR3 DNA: TGTGCCAGCAGCTTAGGCCTATCCATGAACACTGAAGCTTTCTTT. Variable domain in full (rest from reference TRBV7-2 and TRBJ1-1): GAGVSQSPSNKVTEKGKDVELRCDPISGHTALYWYRQSLGQGLEFLIYFQGNSAPDKSGLPSDRFSAERTGGSVSTLTIQRTQQEDSAVYLCASSLGLSMNTEAFFGQGTRLTVV.

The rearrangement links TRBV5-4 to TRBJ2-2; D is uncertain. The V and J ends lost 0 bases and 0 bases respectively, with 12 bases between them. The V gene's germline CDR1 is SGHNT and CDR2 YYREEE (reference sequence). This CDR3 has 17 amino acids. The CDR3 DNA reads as TGTGCCAGCAGCTTGGCCCCGGCACGGGCGAACACCGGGGAGCTGTTTTTT. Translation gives CASSLAPARANTGELFF.

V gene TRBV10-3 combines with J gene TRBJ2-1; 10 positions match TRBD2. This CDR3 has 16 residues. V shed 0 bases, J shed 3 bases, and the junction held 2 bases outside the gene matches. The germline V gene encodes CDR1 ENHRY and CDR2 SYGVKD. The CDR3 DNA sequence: TGTGCCATCAGTGAGTCGACTAGCGGGTTCTACAATGAGCAGTTCTTC. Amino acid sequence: CAISESTSGFYNEQFF.

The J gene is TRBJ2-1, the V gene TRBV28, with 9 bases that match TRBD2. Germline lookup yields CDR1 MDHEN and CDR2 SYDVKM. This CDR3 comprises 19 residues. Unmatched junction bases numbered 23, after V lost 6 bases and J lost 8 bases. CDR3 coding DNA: TGTGCCAGCAGCCCCCCCCTGGGGGGCGGGAGGGGGACGGGGCATGAGCAGTTCTTC. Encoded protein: CASSPPLGGGRGTGHEQFF.

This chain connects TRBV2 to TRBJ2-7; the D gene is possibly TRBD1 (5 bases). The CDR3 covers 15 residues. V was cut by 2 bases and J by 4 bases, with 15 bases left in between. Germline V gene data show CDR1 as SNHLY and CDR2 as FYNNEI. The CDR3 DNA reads TGTGCCAGCAGTGAATTTGCAGACAGAAGGTACGAGCAGTACGTC. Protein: CASSEFADRRYEQYV.

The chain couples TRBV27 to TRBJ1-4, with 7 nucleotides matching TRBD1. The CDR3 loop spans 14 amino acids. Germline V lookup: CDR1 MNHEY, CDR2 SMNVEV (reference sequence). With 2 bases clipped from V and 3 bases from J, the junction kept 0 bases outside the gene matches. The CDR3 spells CASSLQGANEKLFF. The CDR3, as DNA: TGTGCCAGCAGTTTACAGGGGGCTAATGAAAAACTGTTTTTT.

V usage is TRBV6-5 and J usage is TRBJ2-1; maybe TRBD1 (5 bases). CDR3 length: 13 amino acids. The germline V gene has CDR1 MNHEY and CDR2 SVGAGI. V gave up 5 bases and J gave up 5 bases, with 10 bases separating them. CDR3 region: CASSRRTNNEQFF. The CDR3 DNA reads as TGTGCCAGCAGTCGCCGGACAAACAATGAGCAGTTCTTC.

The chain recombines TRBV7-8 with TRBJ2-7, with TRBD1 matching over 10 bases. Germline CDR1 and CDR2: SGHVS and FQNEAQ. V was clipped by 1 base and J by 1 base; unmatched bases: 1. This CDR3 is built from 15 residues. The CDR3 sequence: CASSLGTGGSYEQYV. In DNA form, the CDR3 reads TGTGCCAGCAGCTTAGGGACAGGGGGATCCTACGAGCAGTACGTC.

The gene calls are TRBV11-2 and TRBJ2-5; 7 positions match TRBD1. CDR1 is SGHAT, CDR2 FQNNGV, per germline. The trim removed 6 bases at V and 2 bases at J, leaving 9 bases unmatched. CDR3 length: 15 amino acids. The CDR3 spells CASRINRGQQETQYF. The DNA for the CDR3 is TGTGCCAGCAGAATAAACAGGGGACAACAAGAGACCCAGTACTTC.

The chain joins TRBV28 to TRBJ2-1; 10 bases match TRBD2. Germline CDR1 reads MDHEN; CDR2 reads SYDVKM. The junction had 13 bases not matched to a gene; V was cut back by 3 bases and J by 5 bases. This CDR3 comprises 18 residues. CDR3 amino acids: CASSFLAGVRKGHNEQFF. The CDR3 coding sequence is TGTGCCAGCAGTTTTCTAGCGGGAGTTCGTAAGGGACACAATGAGCAGTTCTTC.

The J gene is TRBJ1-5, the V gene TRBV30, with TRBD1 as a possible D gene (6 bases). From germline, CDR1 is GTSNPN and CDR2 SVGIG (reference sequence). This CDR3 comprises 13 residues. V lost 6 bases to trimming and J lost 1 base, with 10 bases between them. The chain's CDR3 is CACEQGSNQPQHF. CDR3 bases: TGTGCCTGTGAACAGGGAAGCAATCAGCCCCAGCATTTT.

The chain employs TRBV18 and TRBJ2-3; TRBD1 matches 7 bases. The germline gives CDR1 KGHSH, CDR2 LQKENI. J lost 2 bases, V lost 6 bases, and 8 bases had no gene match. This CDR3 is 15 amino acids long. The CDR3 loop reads CASSQGQIHTDTQYF. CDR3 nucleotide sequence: TGTGCCAGCTCCCAGGGACAGATTCACACAGATACGCAGTATTTT.

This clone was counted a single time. The CDR3 region is CASTFGGSGSTQTSGRYYEQYF. The DNA of the CDR3 is TGCGCCAGCACCTTTGGGGGGTCCGGTTCTACCCAGACTAGCGGGCGTTACTACGAGCAGTACTTC. The chain employs TRBV5-1 and TRBJ2-7; 10 positions match TRBD2. CDR1 is SGHRS, CDR2 YFSETQ, per germline. Trimming at V came to 6 bases and at J to 3 bases, leaving 30 bases not matched to a gene. The CDR3 runs 22 residues. The whole variable domain, remainder taken from reference TRBV5-1 and TRBJ2-7, is KAGVTQTPRYLIKTRGQQVTLSCSPISGHRSVSWYQQTPGQGLQFLFEYFSETQRNKGNFPGRFSGRQFSNSRSEMNVSTLELGDSALYLCASTFGGSGSTQTSGRYYEQYFGPGTRLTVT.

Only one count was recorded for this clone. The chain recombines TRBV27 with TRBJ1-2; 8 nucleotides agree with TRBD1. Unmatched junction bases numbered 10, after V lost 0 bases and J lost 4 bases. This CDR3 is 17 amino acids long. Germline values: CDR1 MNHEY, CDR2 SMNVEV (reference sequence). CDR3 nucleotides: TGTGCCAGCAGTTTATCGACCGGACAGGGCTCTCTCTATGGCTACACCTTC. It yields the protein CASSLSTGQGSLYGYTF.